The clone carrying this TCR beta chain was observed many times. Its antigen is currently unknown. Built from TCR beta cDNA, the libraries had unique molecular identifiers in them. With roughly 1 to 10 million T cells as the source, roughly 0.5 million cDNA molecules resulted. MiXCR, applied by TCRdb to the PCR reads, yields one record per CDR3 protein. The sample shows a few hundred thousand distinct CDR3 sequences, less than 40% of them seen only once. V lost 5 bases to trimming and J lost 5 bases, with 18 bases between them. In germline, CDR1 is SQVTM, CDR2 ANQGSEA. There are 14 residues in the CDR3. This sample was taken from a study of post-analysis software for immune sequencing data. Study-wide context: As for disease course, relapsing-remitting, secondary progressive and progressive-relapsing multiple sclerosis were all included.

Findings and limits, study-wide: A significant reduction in normalized Chao1 diversity was observed in multiple sclerosis patients versus controls. Strong co-clustering by F measure was evident for samples that had been prepared in the same batch. Patients had higher frequencies than controls of five TRBV segments, including TRBV5-6, TRBV5-1 and TRBV20-1.

This sequence joins TRBV29-1 and TRBJ1-2; D perhaps matches TRBD1 (6 bases). This TCR derives from a girl aged 5-17 years with multiple sclerosis. Sequencing used blood. The CDR3 protein is CSVKAGAMQYGYTF. CDR3 DNA: TGCAGCGTTAAGGCAGGGGCCATGCAGTATGGCTACACCTTC.